This TCR beta chain was sequenced in a study of T cell repertoires in cytomegalovirus infection. Germline-derived CDR1 and CDR2 are MGHRA and YSYEKL. The CDR3 runs 16 residues. Trimming took off 0 bases at V and 4 bases at J, with 14 bases between the two ends. TCRdb used MiXCR to reprocess the reads, holding one entry per CDR3 protein. The profile shows 830,000 or so distinct CDR3 sequences, approximately 30% of them singletons. There are a few counts of this clonotype. Its target is not known. The sequenced sample was cultured CD8+ T cells from PBMCs, obtained from culture after CMV antigen stimulation. This chain connects TRBV4-1 to TRBJ2-3; D gene ambiguous. The TCR comes from a human donor in good health (CMV status not recorded). Some clones in this sample may be carry-over from other donors' samples. CDR3 sequence: CASSQDLVLAADTQYF. In nucleotides, the CDR3 is TGCGCCAGCAGCCAAGATTTGGTACTTGCAGCAGATACGCAGTATTTT.